Each of the 23 T cell receptor beta chains below was sequenced from the same sample in a study of T cell responses to AZD1222 COVID-19 vaccine. Repertoires were generated with immunoSEQ multiplex PCR, while TCRdb's copy carries only in-frame clones and drops some. There are 90,000 to 100,000 clones in the sample; less than 85% occur only once, and 13% to 15% lies in the top ten. Source: peripheral blood, taken 28 days after the second AZD1222 dose. These receptors originate from an adult who received the AZD1222 COVID-19 vaccine.

The V and J genes are TRBV6-5 and TRBJ2-2, with D tentatively TRBD1 (5 bases). Germline values: CDR1 MNHEY, CDR2 SVGAGI. This CDR3 has 14 amino acids. Trimming took off 6 bases at V and 4 bases at J, with 12 bases between the two ends. CDR3 sequence reads: CASSPRASTGELFF. The CDR3 DNA follows: TGTGCCAGCAGCCCCAGGGCCTCCACCGGGGAGCTGTTTTTT.

The chain links TRBV7-2 to TRBJ2-7; 8 bases line up with TRBD2. Trimming at V came to 0 bases and at J to 6 bases, leaving 7 bases not matched to a gene. This CDR3 has 15 residues. Germline V gene lookup returns CDR1 SGHTA and CDR2 FQGNSA. The CDR3 here is CASSLASGTQSEQYF. The CDR3 DNA reads TGTGCCAGCAGCTTAGCTAGCGGGACCCAGTCCGAGCAGTACTTC.

CDR3 in DNA: TGTGCCAGCAGCTTAAACTATGGAGATACGCAGTATTTT. Translated: CASSLNYGDTQYF. V usage is TRBV11-3 and J usage is TRBJ2-3, with D hard to call. V lost 2 bases and J lost 5, with 8 bases in between. The CDR3 is 13 residues long. Looked up from germline, CDR1 is SGHNT and CDR2 is YENEEA. Together with reference TRBV11-3 and TRBJ2-3, the CDR3 gives the full variable domain: EAGVVQSPRYKIIEKKQPVAFWCNPISGHNTLYWYLQNLGQGPELLIRYENEEAVDDSQLPKDRFSAERLKGVDSTLKIQPAELGDSAVYLCASSLNYGDTQYFGPGTRLTVL.

The count of this clone is one. This chain uses TRBV7-6 with TRBJ2-7; 7 bases fit TRBD1. The length of the CDR3 is 15 residues. CDR1 and CDR2 (germline): SGHVS, FNYEAQ. Trimming cost V 4 bases and J 2 bases; bases outside gene matches: 8. This CDR3 reads CASSSSDRAPYEQYF. DNA of the CDR3: TGTGCCAGCAGCTCCTCAGACAGGGCCCCCTACGAGCAGTACTTC.

The chain couples TRBV3-1 (or the pseudogene TRBV3-2) to TRBJ1-1; TRBD1 is a possible D gene (5 bases). There are 17 residues in the CDR3. V was pared by 1 base and J by 1 base, with 16 bases between. Germline V CDR1 and CDR2: LGHDT, YNNKEL (reference sequence). This chain's CDR3 is CASSQGSAGRGNTEAFF. As DNA, the CDR3 is TGTGCCAGCAGCCAAGGGTCGGCAGGTAGGGGGAACACTGAAGCTTTCTTT.

This clone was picked up a small number of times. This CDR3 is CASSEDSGGENEQFF. The CDR3 DNA follows: TGTGCCAGCAGTGAAGATTCTGGGGGTGAGAATGAGCAGTTCTTC. The genes are TRBV2 and TRBJ2-1; TRBD1 or TRBD2 may be the D gene (5 bases each). Germline values: CDR1 SNHLY, CDR2 FYNNEI. CDR3 size: 15 residues. Deletions cut 1 base from V and 7 bases from J, with 14 bases between.

The J gene is TRBJ2-2, the V gene TRBV6-1; D not certain. This CDR3 is built from 12 residues. Germline values: CDR1 MNHNS, CDR2 SASEGT. The V end lost 6 bases, the J end lost 7 bases, and 9 bases lay between the germline ends. Written as DNA, the CDR3 is TGTGCCAGCAGGAGACCTAACGGGGAGCTGTTTTTT. This gives the protein CASRRPNGELFF.

The chain recombines TRBV28 with TRBJ2-7, with 7 bases identical to TRBD1. The J segment lost 10 bases and the V segment lost 5 bases, leaving 20 bases of the junction unmatched. Germline V CDR1 and CDR2: MDHEN, SYDVKM. The length of the CDR3 is 16 residues. CDR3 nucleotide sequence: TGTGCCAGCAGTCCCCTAGACAGGGTAGATCCTTGGGATCAGTACTTC. Its translation is CASSPLDRVDPWDQYF.

V gene TRBV9 combines with J gene TRBJ1-6; D gene ambiguous. Trimming stripped 1 base from V and 11 bases from J, with 10 bases between. The CDR3 is made up of 13 amino acids. Per the germline V gene, CDR1 is SGDLS and CDR2 is YYNGEE. CDR3 nucleotide sequence: TGTGCCAGCAGCGTACAGGTTTTTCCACCCCTCCACTTT. It translates to CASSVQVFPPLHF.

This clone was detected only once. V is TRBV19 and J is TRBJ1-5; D ambiguous. V lost 5 bases and J lost 9, with 32 bases in between. The CDR3 is made up of 19 amino acids. Per the germline V gene, CDR1 is LNHDA and CDR2 is SQIVND (reference sequence). The CDR3 reads CASSPDPNSGPLGIRPQHF. CDR3 in DNA: TGTGCCAGTAGTCCGGACCCAAACTCCGGGCCCCTGGGAATACGGCCCCAGCATTTT.

The V call is TRBV9, the J call TRBJ1-5; D gene ambiguous. V gave up 9 bases and J gave up 5 bases, with 9 bases separating them. CDR1 is SGDLS and CDR2 is YYNGEE in the germline V gene. The CDR3 runs to 11 residues. This chain's CDR3 is CANPSDQPQHF. The CDR3 DNA reads as TGTGCCAACCCAAGCGATCAGCCCCAGCATTTT.

The chain combines TRBV6-1 with TRBJ2-5; tentatively, D is TRBD1 or TRBD2 (6 bases each). The CDR3 is 15 residues long. Germline V lookup: CDR1 MNHNS, CDR2 SASEGT. Trimming left V 3 bases short and J 4 bases short, with 15 bases between. This CDR3 is CASSETLGGRETQYF. DNA for the CDR3: TGTGCCAGCAGTGAGACGTTGGGGGGCCGAGAGACCCAGTACTTC.

The V and J genes are TRBV27 and TRBJ2-1, with D possibly matching TRBD1 (5 bases). Trimming took 0 bases from V and 3 from J, leaving 12 bases between them. This CDR3 spans 16 amino acids. The V gene's germline CDR1 is MNHEY and CDR2 SMNVEV (reference sequence). CDR3 coding DNA: TGTGCCAGCAGTTTATCCCCCAGGGTAGACTACAATGAGCAGTTCTTC. Translated: CASSLSPRVDYNEQFF.

Only a few counts were recorded for this clone. The J gene is TRBJ1-4, the V gene TRBV7-2; D may be TRBD1 (6 bases). CDR1 is SGHTA and CDR2 is FQGNSA in the germline V gene. The CDR3 has 14 residues. V gave up 3 bases and J gave up 4 bases, with 9 bases separating them. This CDR3 is CASSFGGLNEKLFF. CDR3 DNA: TGTGCCAGCAGCTTCGGGGGCCTTAATGAAAAACTGTTTTTT.

The J gene is TRBJ1-1, the V gene TRBV7-3; 7 bases are shared with TRBD1. CDR3 size: 13 residues. The V gene end was trimmed by 4 bases and the J gene end by 3 bases; junction bases not matched to a gene: 2. From germline, CDR1 is SGHTA and CDR2 FQGTGA. In DNA, the CDR3 is TGTGCCAGCAGCTCACAGGGGTACACTGAAGCTTTCTTT. Its translation: CASSSQGYTEAFF.

The rearrangement uses TRBV2 and TRBJ1-4; D might be TRBD1 (6 bases). Per the germline V gene, CDR1 is SNHLY and CDR2 is FYNNEI. Trimming pared 4 bases from V and 1 base from J, leaving 7 bases between. This CDR3 contains 14 residues. CDR3 loop: CASSVRGTNEKLFF. The CDR3 DNA follows: TGTGCCAGCAGTGTCAGGGGAACTAATGAAAAACTGTTTTTT.

The chain recombines TRBV7-9 with TRBJ1-1; D gene uncertain. The germline CDR1 and CDR2 sequences are SEHNR and FQNEAQ (reference sequence). The CDR3 loop spans 14 amino acids. V was clipped by 2 bases and J by 4 bases, with 11 bases between them. Here the CDR3 DNA reads TGTGCCAGCAGCTTATGGCAGGAATTCACTGAAGCTTTCTTT. The encoded protein is CASSLWQEFTEAFF.

The genes are TRBV20-1 and TRBJ1-2, with a possible D match to TRBD1 (5 bases). Germline lookup yields CDR1 DFQATT and CDR2 SNEGSKA (reference sequence). The CDR3 extends over 11 amino acids. The germline V and J ends were trimmed by 3 bases and 8 bases, with 10 bases remaining between them. The DNA for the CDR3 is TGCAGTGCTAGTTCAGGGCAGGGCTACACCTTC. It yields the protein CSASSGQGYTF.

The table lists this clone with a count of one. The V call is TRBV10-1, the J call TRBJ2-2; D gene unclear. The V and J ends lost 4 bases and 1 base respectively, with 7 bases between them. CDR3 length equals 14 residues. CDR1 WNHNN and CDR2 SYGVQD come from the germline V gene (reference sequence). For the CDR3, the DNA is TGCGCCAGCAGTGCCCATCAGAACACCGGGGAGCTGTTTTTT. Protein sequence: CASSAHQNTGELFF.

This clone was counted a few times. The genes are TRBV28 and TRBJ1-4; no definite D call. Germline V lookup: CDR1 MDHEN, CDR2 SYDVKM. The CDR3 contains 14 residues. Trimming took 4 bases from V and 8 from J, leaving 14 bases between them. The CDR3 DNA follows: TGTGCCAGCAGTTGGGTCCGGGAAAGGGAAAAACTGTTTTTT. Translating it yields CASSWVREREKLFF.

This sequence joins TRBV5-4 and TRBJ2-2; 8 bases agree with TRBD2. The length of the CDR3 is 15 residues. Germline loops: CDR1 SGHNT, CDR2 YYREEE (reference sequence). V trimming: 4 bases; J trimming: 0 bases; junction bases outside the gene matches: 2. The CDR3 sequence is CASSRGGTNTGELFF. In DNA, the CDR3 is TGTGCCAGCAGCCGGGGGGGAACGAACACCGGGGAGCTGTTTTTT.

This chain links TRBV14 with TRBJ1-2; no firm D call. Trimming removed 0 bases from V and 8 bases from J, with 16 bases in between. Germline V gives CDR1 SGHDN, CDR2 FVKESK. The CDR3 extends over 15 amino acids. DNA of the CDR3: TGTGCCAGCAGCCAAGATAGAACCCTTCAGGCCGGCTACACCTTC. It translates to CASSQDRTLQAGYTF.

V is TRBV19 and J is TRBJ1-6; 11 bases fit TRBD1. This CDR3 contains 16 residues. V shed 5 bases, J shed 11 bases, and the junction held 11 bases outside the gene matches. Germline loops: CDR1 LNHDA, CDR2 SQIVND (reference sequence). CDR3 nucleotides: TGTGCCAGTAGTTCCAACGGAGGGACAGGGGGGACACCCCTCCACTTT. Translation gives CASSSNGGTGGTPLHF.